This entry features one T cell receptor (beta chain) sequence. Its target is not known. Amplification used 60 Vbeta primers and 13 Jbeta primers. The assay was immunoSEQ multiplex PCR, and TCRdb's table has in-frame clones only and misses some. The sample has 140,000 to 150,000 clones; nearly 10% are singletons. Trimming took 4 bases from V and 14 from J, leaving 15 bases between them. Germline V gene lookup returns CDR1 GTSNPN and CDR2 SVGIG (reference sequence). The CDR3 length is 12 residues. The sample comes from a study of cytomegalovirus exposure and HLA in healthy donors. General study results and limits: The authors confirmed in vitro that three CMV-associated chains were specific for CMV antigens. Reportedly, diagnosis of cytomegalovirus status by the classifier showed high specificity and sensitivity. Fewer than 200 TCR beta chains were listed as cytomegalovirus-associated.

This sequence was found in a man aged 45-65 years in good health and CMV-seronegative. Specimen: PBMCs. V gene TRBV30 combines with J gene TRBJ1-6; D is possibly TRBD1 (5 bases). CDR3 protein: CAWNADSPALHF. The CDR3 bases are TGTGCCTGGAACGCCGACAGCCCGGCCCTCCACTTT.